Reported below is one T cell receptor (beta chain). An even split of each subset's genomic DNA across several immunoSEQ plates was performed. The protocol was immunoSEQ multiplex PCR, while the TCRdb copy is restricted to in-frame clones and leaves out a portion. The sample carries about 820,000 clones, around 93% recorded once. Naive CD8 cells comprised CD45RO-negative, CCR7-positively selected cells, excluding terminally differentiated effector memory CD45RA+ cells. Nashville, Tennessee was home to all donors, each a Caucasian adult. The data derive from a study of shared clonotypes between healthy human individuals. On the study more broadly: Participating donors consisted of two women and three men aged 18 to 49. Each donor contributed plates that comprised three CD4 naive, three CD4 memory, two CD8 naive and one CD8 memory.

Sequencing was carried out using naive CD8+ T cells sorted from blood. This receptor was obtained from a man aged 25-45 years in good health.

The CDR3 here is CASSSEGWGKNTGELFF. The CDR3 region has the DNA TGCGCCAGCAGCTCCGAGGGTTGGGGAAAGAACACCGGGGAGCTGTTTTTT. The V and J genes are TRBV5-1 and TRBJ2-2; D may be TRBD2 (5 bases). Germline CDR1 SGHRS, CDR2 YFSETQ. V was shortened by 3 bases and J by 1 base, with 16 bases between the two germline ends. The CDR3 consists of 17 residues.